Following are 28 T cell receptor beta chains from one sample sequenced in a study of CD4+ T cells in melanoma. Libraries were prepared by immunoSEQ multiplex PCR; TCRdb keeps only in-frame clonotypes and omits some of them. The sample lists fewer than 20,000 clones, approximately 79% occurring once. Sequenced sample: cells from a culture (not recorded whether cultured in vitro). The receptors were gathered from a human donor with melanoma.

V is TRBV27 and J is TRBJ1-2, with TRBD1 identical over 7 bases. Per germline, CDR1 MNHEY and CDR2 SMNVEV (reference sequence). CDR3 length equals 13 residues. With V trimmed by 3 bases and J by 8 bases, 6 bases remained unmatched. The CDR3 bases are TGTGCCAGCAGTTTCCGACAGGGCCGAGGCTACACCTTC. Translating it yields CASSFRQGRGYTF.

This chain links TRBV9 with TRBJ1-3; 7 bases map to TRBD1. Unmatched junction bases numbered 4, after V lost 2 bases and J lost 2 bases. Germline V gene sequence: CDR1 SGDLS, CDR2 YYNGEE. This CDR3 is 15 amino acids long. DNA for the CDR3: TGTGCCAGCAGCGTCGGGACAGACCCTGGAAACACCATATATTTT. Encoded protein: CASSVGTDPGNTIYF.

This chain links TRBV29-1 with TRBJ2-3, with D perhaps given as TRBD1 or TRBD2 (5 bases each). CDR3 length: 13 amino acids. Germline V gene lookup returns CDR1 SQVTM and CDR2 ANQGSEA. Trimming left V 6 bases short and J 4 bases short, with 14 bases between. DNA of the CDR3: TGCAGCGTAGCCGGGACCACGGCAGATACGCAGTATTTT. Encoded protein: CSVAGTTADTQYF.

This CDR3 reads CASSPLAGEMGEQYF. The CDR3 DNA reads TGTGCCAGCTCACCACTAGCGGGGGAAATGGGAGAGCAGTACTTC. This sequence joins TRBV18 and TRBJ2-7; 9 positions agree with TRBD2. CDR3 length: 15 amino acids. J was trimmed by 7 bases and V by 1 base; bases with no gene match: 8. The V gene's germline CDR1 is KGHSH and CDR2 LQKENI.

This clone was observed a few times. The rearrangement links TRBV7-2 to TRBJ1-6, with D possibly matching TRBD1 (5 bases). The CDR3 totals 14 residues. V was clipped by 2 bases and J by 10 bases, with 12 bases between them. Germline loops: CDR1 SGHTA, CDR2 FQGNSA. The CDR3 sequence: CASSLTGVGSPLHF. In DNA form, the CDR3 reads TGTGCCAGCAGCTTAACGGGGGTAGGGTCACCCCTCCACTTT.

The J gene is TRBJ2-1, the V gene TRBV5-1; 10 bases fit TRBD1. With 4 bases clipped from V and 7 bases from J, the junction kept 11 bases outside the gene matches. The CDR3 extends over 16 amino acids. Germline V gene sequence: CDR1 SGHRS, CDR2 YFSETQ. The CDR3 sequence is CASSQSYGTGANEQFF. In DNA, the CDR3 is TGCGCCAGCAGCCAGTCGTATGGGACAGGGGCGAATGAGCAGTTCTTC.

V is TRBV2 and J is TRBJ2-7, with TRBD1 matching over 7 bases. The CDR3 loop spans 14 amino acids. Germline loops: CDR1 SNHLY, CDR2 FYNNEI. Trimming at V came to 6 bases and at J to 4 bases, leaving 9 bases not matched to a gene. Written as DNA, the CDR3 is TGTGCCAGCAGGTTTGACAGGGTTTCGTACGAGCAGTACTTC. Its translation is CASRFDRVSYEQYF.

As to this clone: At one boundary the junction diverges from the germline segment, which might be a read error. The chain uses TRBV6-5 and TRBJ1-3, with 8 bases fitting TRBD1. The length of the CDR3 is 16 residues. Germline loops: CDR1 MNHEY, CDR2 SVGAGI. The CDR3 DNA is TGTGCCAGCACTTACTTCGACAGGGGAACTGGAAACACCATATATTTT. Encoded protein: CASTYFDRGTGNTIYF.

About this clone itself: One end of the junction is discordant with germline, which a read error may explain. The chain joins TRBV27 to TRBJ1-5; the D gene is possibly TRBD1 (5 bases). CDR3 length: 15 amino acids. Germline loops: CDR1 MNHEY, CDR2 SMNVEV (reference sequence). The CDR3 DNA follows: TGTGCCAGCAACCGGGGCGGGCAAGGGAATCTGCCCCAGCATTTT. It yields the protein CASNRGGQGNLPQHF.

This clone has only a few counts. The DNA of the CDR3 is TGTGCCAGCGAGAGGGCTCTCGAGCAGTACTTC. Translation: CASERALEQYF. This chain links TRBV7-9 with TRBJ2-7; D might be TRBD2 (5 bases). Germline CDR1 SEHNR, CDR2 FQNEAQ (reference sequence). Trimming cost V 8 bases and J 6 bases, with 11 bases left between them. CDR3 size: 11 residues.

This chain uses TRBV2 with TRBJ2-1; 9 nucleotides agree with TRBD2. The CDR3 has 15 residues. The germline gives CDR1 SNHLY, CDR2 FYNNEI. V was clipped by 1 base and J by 8 bases; unmatched bases: 6. Written as DNA, the CDR3 is TGTGCCAGCAGTGAAGACCTAGCGGGGTTCGATGAGCAGTTCTTC. This sequence encodes CASSEDLAGFDEQFF.

The chain uses TRBV4-1 and TRBJ2-7; no firm D call. CDR1 is MGHRA and CDR2 is YSYEKL in the germline V gene. The length of the CDR3 is 16 residues. With 4 bases removed from V and 4 bases from J, the gap between germline ends came to 20 bases. This CDR3 is CASSRNVLGNEYEQYF. As DNA, the CDR3 is TGCGCCAGCAGCCGTAACGTTCTAGGCAACGAATACGAGCAGTACTTC.

The chain recombines TRBV10-3 with TRBJ1-5; 11 bases line up with TRBD1. The V and J ends lost 8 bases and 2 bases, in that order; junction bases with no gene match: 8. The CDR3 loop spans 16 amino acids. Germline lookup yields CDR1 ENHRY and CDR2 SYGVKD. The CDR3 sequence is CAIGGQGAGGNQPQHF. The CDR3 region has the DNA TGTGCCATCGGCGGACAGGGGGCTGGCGGCAATCAGCCCCAGCATTTT.

The rearrangement joins TRBV6-6 to TRBJ1-2; D unclear. Trimming took off 2 bases at V and 4 bases at J, with 11 bases between the two ends. Germline-derived CDR1 and CDR2 are MNHNY and SVGAGI (reference sequence). The CDR3 spans 14 residues. The CDR3 reads CASSYTRAGYGYTF. The CDR3 coding sequence is TGTGCCAGCAGTTACACCCGGGCCGGCTATGGCTACACCTTC.

J is TRBJ2-5 and V is TRBV5-4, with TRBD2 matching 9 bases. Trimming took 2 bases from V and 4 from J; bases not matched to a gene: 9. The CDR3 covers 16 residues. Germline V gene data show CDR1 as SGHNT and CDR2 as YYREEE (reference sequence). CDR3 in amino acids: CASSFWAGGPLETQYF. CDR3 nucleotide sequence: TGTGCCAGCAGCTTCTGGGCGGGGGGGCCATTAGAGACCCAGTACTTC.

The chain carries TRBV5-8 and TRBJ2-1; D gene ambiguous. Germline CDR1 SGHTS, CDR2 YDEGEE. This CDR3 is built from 13 residues. V was trimmed by 0 bases and J by 6 bases, leaving 7 bases between them. The CDR3 nucleotides are TGTGCCAGCAGCTTGGGGGAAATCAATGAGCAGTTCTTC. Translating it yields CASSLGEINEQFF.

This clone was observed a single time. DNA of the CDR3: TGTGCCAGTAATGGACTAGCGGGGAACACCGGGGAGCTGTTTTTT. It specifies CASNGLAGNTGELFF. The genes are TRBV19 and TRBJ2-2; 11 bases agree with TRBD2. Looked up from germline, CDR1 is LNHDA and CDR2 is SQIVND (reference sequence). This CDR3 has 15 residues. The V gene end was trimmed by 7 bases and the J gene end by 1 base; junction bases not matched to a gene: 2.

The V and J genes are TRBV14 and TRBJ1-1, with a weak D call TRBD1 (5 bases). The V end lost 1 base, the J end lost 1 base, and 10 bases lay between the germline ends. There are 15 residues in the CDR3. The germline V gene has CDR1 SGHDN and CDR2 FVKESK. CDR3: CASSQGRGPNTEAFF. CDR3 in DNA: TGTGCCAGCAGCCAAGGCCGGGGCCCGAACACTGAAGCTTTCTTT.

This clone was counted a few times. The chain recombines TRBV5-1 with TRBJ2-1, with D perhaps TRBD2 (6 bases). CDR1 and CDR2 (germline): SGHRS, YFSETQ. The length of the CDR3 is 15 residues. The germline V and J ends were trimmed by 0 bases and 6 bases, with 13 bases remaining between them. The CDR3 region has the DNA TGCGCCAGCAGCTTGGACCGGGGAGGAGTCAATGAGCAGTTCTTC. This translates into CASSLDRGGVNEQFF.

This rearrangement joins TRBV6-1 to TRBJ2-5, with 7 bases matching TRBD2. The CDR3 loop spans 16 amino acids. V gave up 2 bases and J gave up 5 bases; unmatched junction bases: 11. The germline gives CDR1 MNHNS, CDR2 SASEGT. CDR3 sequence: CASSELVGQGGETQYF. The CDR3 DNA sequence: TGTGCCAGCAGTGAATTGGTCGGGCAGGGAGGGGAGACCCAGTACTTC.

The chain couples TRBV19 to TRBJ2-5; D uncertain. CDR3 length equals 16 residues. Germline V gene lookup returns CDR1 LNHDA and CDR2 SQIVND (reference sequence). Trimming took 7 bases from V and 2 from J, leaving 20 bases between them. The CDR3, as DNA: TGTGCCAGTACCCCCGACACACTCCTATTACAAGAGACCCAGTACTTC. Translation gives CASTPDTLLLQETQYF.

The chain employs TRBV6-5 and TRBJ1-6; D unclear. The germline V gene encodes CDR1 MNHEY and CDR2 SVGAGI. V lost 5 bases, J lost 9 bases, and 8 bases lay in between. This CDR3 contains 12 residues. The DNA of the CDR3 is TGTGCCAGCAGTACCCCCAGTTCACCCCTCCACTTT. Encoded protein: CASSTPSSPLHF.

The genes are TRBV5-1 and TRBJ2-7; possibly TRBD2 for D (6 bases). V was cut by 0 bases and J by 4 bases, with 14 bases left in between. CDR1 SGHRS and CDR2 YFSETQ come from the germline V gene. This CDR3 contains 15 residues. The CDR3 DNA follows: TGCGCCAGCAGCTTGGTAGGAGGGAGTGAGTACGAGCAGTACTTC. Translated: CASSLVGGSEYEQYF.

This chain links TRBV18 with TRBJ1-5, with no clear D. Trimming removed 3 bases at V and 1 base at J, with 19 bases between. Germline lookup yields CDR1 KGHSH and CDR2 LQKENI. The CDR3 length is 18 residues. This CDR3 is CASSPAKWGTQSNQPQHF. CDR3 DNA sequence: TGTGCCAGCTCACCCGCGAAATGGGGTACCCAGAGCAATCAGCCCCAGCATTTT.

The rearrangement links TRBV7-2 to TRBJ1-1; D not certain. The germline V gene has CDR1 SGHTA and CDR2 FQGNSA. The V and J ends lost 3 bases and 5 bases respectively, with 10 bases between them. This CDR3 region has 13 residues. CDR3 loop: CASSFSRRTEAFF. The DNA for the CDR3 is TGTGCCAGCAGCTTTTCCCGCCGTACTGAAGCTTTCTTT.

The rearrangement uses TRBV18 and TRBJ1-3; D remains ambiguous. The V end lost 3 bases, the J end lost 4 bases, and 10 bases lay between the germline ends. The germline V gene encodes CDR1 KGHSH and CDR2 LQKENI. The CDR3 extends over 14 amino acids. In DNA, the CDR3 is TGTGCCAGCTCACCCTCCCCCCAGGGAAACACCATATATTTT. Protein product: CASSPSPQGNTIYF.

The chain employs TRBV18 and TRBJ1-1, with D perhaps matching TRBD1 (5 bases). Germline V gene lookup returns CDR1 KGHSH and CDR2 LQKENI. V gave up 3 bases and J gave up 6 bases, with 11 bases separating them. CDR3 length: 13 residues. CDR3 nucleotides: TGTGCCAGCTCACCGGGGGGGTCCTCTGAAGCTTTCTTT. It codes for CASSPGGSSEAFF. Full variable domain (outside the CDR3, taken from reference TRBV18 and TRBJ1-1): NAGVMQNPRHLVRRRGQEARLRCSPMKGHSHVYWYRQLPEEGLKFMVYLQKENIIDESGMPKERFSAEFPKEGPSILRIQQVVRGDSAAYFCASSPGGSSEAFFGQGTRLTVV.

The chain has TRBV10-2 and TRBJ1-6; D unresolved. CDR1 is WSHSY and CDR2 is SAAADI in the germline V gene. The germline V and J ends were trimmed by 1 base and 6 bases, with 7 bases remaining between them. There are 14 residues in the CDR3. Here the CDR3 reads CASSEFLSNSPLHF. DNA for the CDR3: TGCGCCAGCAGTGAGTTTTTAAGTAATTCACCCCTCCACTTT.